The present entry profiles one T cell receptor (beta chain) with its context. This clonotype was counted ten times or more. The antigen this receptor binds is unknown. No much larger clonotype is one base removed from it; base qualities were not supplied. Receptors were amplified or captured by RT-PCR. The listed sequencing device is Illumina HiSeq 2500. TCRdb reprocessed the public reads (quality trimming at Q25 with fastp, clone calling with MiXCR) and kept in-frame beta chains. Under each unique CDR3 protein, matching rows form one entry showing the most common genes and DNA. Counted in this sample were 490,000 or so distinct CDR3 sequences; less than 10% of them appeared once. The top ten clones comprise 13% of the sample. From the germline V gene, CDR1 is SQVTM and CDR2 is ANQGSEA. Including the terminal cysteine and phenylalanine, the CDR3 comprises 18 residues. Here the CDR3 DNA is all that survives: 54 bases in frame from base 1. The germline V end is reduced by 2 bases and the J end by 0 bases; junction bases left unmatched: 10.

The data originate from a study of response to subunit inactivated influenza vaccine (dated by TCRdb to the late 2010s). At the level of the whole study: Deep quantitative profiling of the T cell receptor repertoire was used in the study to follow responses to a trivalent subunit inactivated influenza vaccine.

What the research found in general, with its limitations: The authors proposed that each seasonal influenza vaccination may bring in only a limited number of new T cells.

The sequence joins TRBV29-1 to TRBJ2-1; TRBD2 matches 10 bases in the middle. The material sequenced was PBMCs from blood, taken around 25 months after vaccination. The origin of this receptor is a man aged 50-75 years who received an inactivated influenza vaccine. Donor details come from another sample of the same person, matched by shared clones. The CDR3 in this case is CSVEIGTSVGSSYNEQFF. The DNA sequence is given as TGCAGCGTTGAAATAGGGACTAGCGTGGGGAGCTCCTACAATGAGCAGTTCTTC.